A selection of T cell receptor beta chains follows, all from one sample in a study of blood T cells in healthy people across ages. From the 5' RACE reads, TCRdb called clonotypes with MiXCR, one entry per CDR3 protein. The sample has 540,000 or so distinct CDR3 sequences, roughly a quarter seen once. Specimen: blood. These receptors all stem from a woman in her 70s in good health. The CDR3 runs from the conserved cysteine through the conserved F or W.

J gene,V gene,CDR3 protein
TRBJ1-2,TRBV20-1,CSASIGTTNYGYTF
TRBJ2-7,TRBV7-2,CASSLSAAGVSYEQYF
TRBJ1-6,TRBV5-1,CASGSKPGQGNSPLHF
TRBJ2-7,TRBV27,CASSPRTGGAVYEQYF
TRBJ1-4,TRBV7-2,CASSLLGGEEKLFF
TRBJ1-3,TRBV29-1,CSVDGSEGTSGNTIYF
TRBJ1-2,TRBV6-5,CASNSGYTNYGYTF
TRBJ1-3,TRBV4-2,CASSQRGGGNSGNTIYF
TRBJ1-6,TRBV20-1,CSAITGGGSPLHF
TRBJ2-1,TRBV5-1,CASSFAPGGPYNEQFF
TRBJ1-5,TRBV7-2,CASSLGALGVGNQPQHF
TRBJ2-7,TRBV6-6,CASSYSGLASYEQYF
TRBJ2-2,TRBV4-1,CASSQGGSYYSGELFF
TRBJ2-6,TRBV5-1,CASRPGRGQKGANVLTF
TRBJ1-2,TRBV27,CASSADRGDSSRYGYTF
TRBJ2-1,TRBV6-1,CASSGLKWQGNNQQFF
TRBJ1-6,TRBV3-1,CASSPTGPNNNSPLHF
TRBJ1-2,TRBV29-1,CSALRLEGQGYTF
TRBJ2-3,TRBV4-2,CASSQWGINTDTQYF
TRBJ2-4,TRBV4-2,CASSQEPGIYIQYF
TRBJ2-3,TRBV2,CASRTASGGTVGTDTQYF
TRBJ2-3,TRBV29-1,CSVEVGTDTQYF
TRBJ2-3,TRBV12-3/TRBV12-4,CASSKRGNADTQYF
TRBJ2-6,TRBV12-2,CASRTSDRGVSGANVLTF
TRBJ2-4,TRBV28,CASTWGLAKNIQYF
TRBJ2-1,TRBV10-3,CAISESSGGVREQFF
TRBJ1-5,TRBV7-2,CASSSSREGSQPQHF
TRBJ2-5,TRBV20-1,CSARGWGGETQYF
TRBJ2-4,TRBV5-1,CASSLEGANIQYF
TRBJ2-5,TRBV7-8,CASRGSSLRETQYF
TRBJ1-1,TRBV20-1,CSATWTGTAFF
TRBJ2-1,TRBV6-1,CASSVFLLSSYNEQFF
TRBJ2-4,TRBV12-3/TRBV12-4,CASTKGDKNIQYF
TRBJ2-7,TRBV28,CASTSGYEQYF
TRBJ1-6,TRBV7-9,CASSLGTGGAPYNSPLHF
TRBJ2-5,TRBV11-2,CASSYPGGGQETQYF
TRBJ2-3,TRBV7-2,CASLPGLTSTDTQYF
TRBJ2-3,TRBV7-2,CASSLLGLTDTQYF
TRBJ2-3,TRBV5-1,CASSLGLATDTQYF
TRBJ2-2,TRBV5-1,CASSEVDTGELFF
TRBJ1-5,TRBV5-6,CASSSYEGTSNQPQHF
TRBJ2-6,TRBV27,CASSLSNAGAGANVLTF
TRBJ1-5,TRBV15,CATSRDGGNRPQHF
TRBJ2-5,TRBV7-2,CASSLWDQETQYF
TRBJ2-7,TRBV6-5,CASRTGQGLTYEQYF
TRBJ2-1,TRBV18,CASSPGPHNEQFF
TRBJ2-7,TRBV3-1,CASSHGTVSEQYF
TRBJ1-2,TRBV2,CASSGGPYGYTF
TRBJ1-1,TRBV7-3,CASSLTGTVKSETFF
TRBJ2-5,TRBV20-1,CSASSQETQCF
TRBJ2-2,TRBV12-3/TRBV12-4,CASSAQQTTGELFF
-,TRBV7-2,CASLGQIQETQYF
TRBJ1-1,TRBV5-1,CASSLQQNTEAFF
TRBJ2-1,TRBV4-3,CASSPSPLAAYNEQFF